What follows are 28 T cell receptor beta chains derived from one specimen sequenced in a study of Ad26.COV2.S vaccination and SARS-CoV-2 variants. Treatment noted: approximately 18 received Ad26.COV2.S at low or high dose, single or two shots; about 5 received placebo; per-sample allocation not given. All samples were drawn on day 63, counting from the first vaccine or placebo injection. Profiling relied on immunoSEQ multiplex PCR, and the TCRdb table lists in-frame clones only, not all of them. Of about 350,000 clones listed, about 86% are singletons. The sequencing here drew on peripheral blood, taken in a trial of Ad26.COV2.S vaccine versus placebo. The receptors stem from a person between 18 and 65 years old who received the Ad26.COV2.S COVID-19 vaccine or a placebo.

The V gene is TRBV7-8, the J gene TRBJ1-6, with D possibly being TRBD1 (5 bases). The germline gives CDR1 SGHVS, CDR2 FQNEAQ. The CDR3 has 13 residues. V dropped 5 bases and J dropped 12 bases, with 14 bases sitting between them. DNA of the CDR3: TGTGCCAGCAGCACCGACCAGGGAGGACCCCTCCACTTT. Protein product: CASSTDQGGPLHF.

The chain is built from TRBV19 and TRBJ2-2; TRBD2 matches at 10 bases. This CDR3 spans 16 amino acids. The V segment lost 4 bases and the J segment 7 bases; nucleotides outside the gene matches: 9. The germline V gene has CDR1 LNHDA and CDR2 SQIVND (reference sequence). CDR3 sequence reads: CASSTQREGHDGELFF. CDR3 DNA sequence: TGTGCCAGTAGTACCCAGCGGGAGGGCCACGACGGGGAGCTGTTTTTT.

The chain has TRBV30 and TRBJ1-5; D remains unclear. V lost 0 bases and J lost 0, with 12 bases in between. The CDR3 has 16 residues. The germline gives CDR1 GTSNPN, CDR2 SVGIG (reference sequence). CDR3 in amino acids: CAWSVFGEYSNQPQHF. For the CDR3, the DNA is TGTGCCTGGAGTGTATTCGGGGAATATAGCAATCAGCCCCAGCATTTT.

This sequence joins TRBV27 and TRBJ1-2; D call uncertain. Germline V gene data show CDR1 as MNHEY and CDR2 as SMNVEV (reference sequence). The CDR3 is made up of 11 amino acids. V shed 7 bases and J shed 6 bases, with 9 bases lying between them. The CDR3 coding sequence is TGTGCCAGCAAGTTCAGGAATGGCTACACCTTC. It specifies CASKFRNGYTF.

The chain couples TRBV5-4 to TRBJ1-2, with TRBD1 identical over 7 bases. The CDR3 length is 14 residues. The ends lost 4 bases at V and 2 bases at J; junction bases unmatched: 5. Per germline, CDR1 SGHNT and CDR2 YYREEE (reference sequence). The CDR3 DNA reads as TGTGCCAGCAGCCGCCAGACAGGGAACTATGGCTACACCTTC. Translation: CASSRQTGNYGYTF.

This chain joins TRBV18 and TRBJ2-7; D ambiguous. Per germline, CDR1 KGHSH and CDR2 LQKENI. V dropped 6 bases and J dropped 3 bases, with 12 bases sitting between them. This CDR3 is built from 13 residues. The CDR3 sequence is CASSPDKVYEQYF. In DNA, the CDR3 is TGTGCCAGCTCCCCCGACAAAGTCTACGAGCAGTACTTC. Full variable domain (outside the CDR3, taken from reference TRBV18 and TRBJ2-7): NAGVMQNPRHLVRRRGQEARLRCSPMKGHSHVYWYRQLPEEGLKFMVYLQKENIIDESGMPKERFSAEFPKEGPSILRIQQVVRGDSAAYFCASSPDKVYEQYFGPGTRLTVT.

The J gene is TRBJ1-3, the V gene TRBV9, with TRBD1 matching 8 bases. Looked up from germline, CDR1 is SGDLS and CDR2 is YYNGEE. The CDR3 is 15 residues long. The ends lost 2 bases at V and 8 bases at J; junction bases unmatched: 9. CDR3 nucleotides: TGTGCCAGCAGCGTTTTGGCAGGGGGCACGGACACCATATATTTT. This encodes CASSVLAGGTDTIYF.

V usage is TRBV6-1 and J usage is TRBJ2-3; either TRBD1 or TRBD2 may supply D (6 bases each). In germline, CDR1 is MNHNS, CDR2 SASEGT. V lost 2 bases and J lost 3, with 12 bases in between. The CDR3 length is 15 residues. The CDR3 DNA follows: TGTGCCAGCAGTGAACGGGGGCGCAGTACAGATACGCAGTATTTT. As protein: CASSERGRSTDTQYF.

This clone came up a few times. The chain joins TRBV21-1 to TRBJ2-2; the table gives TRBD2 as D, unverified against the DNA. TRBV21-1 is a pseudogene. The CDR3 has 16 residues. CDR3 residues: CASSKLREGAGGELFF. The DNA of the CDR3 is TGTGCCAGCAGCAAACTTCGGGAGGGGGCCGGCGGGGAGCTGTTTTTT.

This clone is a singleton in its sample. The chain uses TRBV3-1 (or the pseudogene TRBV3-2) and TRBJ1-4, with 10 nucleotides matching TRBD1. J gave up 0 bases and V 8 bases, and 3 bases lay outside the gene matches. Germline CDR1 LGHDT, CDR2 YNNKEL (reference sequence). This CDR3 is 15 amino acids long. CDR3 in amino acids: CASRDRGTTNEKLFF. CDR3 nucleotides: TGTGCCAGCCGGGACAGGGGAACAACTAATGAAAAACTGTTTTTT.

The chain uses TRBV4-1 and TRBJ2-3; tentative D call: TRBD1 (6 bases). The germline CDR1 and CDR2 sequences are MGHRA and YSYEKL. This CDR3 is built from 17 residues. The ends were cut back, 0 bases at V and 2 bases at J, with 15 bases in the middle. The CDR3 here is CASSQEGLGAVTDTQYF. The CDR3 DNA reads TGCGCCAGCAGCCAAGAGGGGCTGGGGGCGGTCACAGATACGCAGTATTTT.

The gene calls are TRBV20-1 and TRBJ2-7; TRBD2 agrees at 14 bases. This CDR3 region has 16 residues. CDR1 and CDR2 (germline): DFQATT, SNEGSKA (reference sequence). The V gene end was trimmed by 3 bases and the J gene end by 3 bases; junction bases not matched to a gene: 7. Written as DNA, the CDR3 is TGCAGTGCTAGTTGGGGACTAGCGGGAGCATTCTACGAGCAGTACTTC. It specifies CSASWGLAGAFYEQYF.

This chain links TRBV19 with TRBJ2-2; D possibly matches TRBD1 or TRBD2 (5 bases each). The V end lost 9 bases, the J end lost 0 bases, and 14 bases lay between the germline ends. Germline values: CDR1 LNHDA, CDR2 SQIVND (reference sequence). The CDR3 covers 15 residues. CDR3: CASTSGDANTGELFF. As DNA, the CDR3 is TGTGCCAGCACTTCCGGGGACGCGAACACCGGGGAGCTGTTTTTT. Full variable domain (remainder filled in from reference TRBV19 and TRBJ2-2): DGGITQSPKYLFRKEGQNVTLSCEQNLNHDAMYWYRQDPGQGLRLIYYSQIVNDFQKGDIAEGYSVSREKKESFPLTVTSAQKNPTAFYLCASTSGDANTGELFFGEGSRLTVL.

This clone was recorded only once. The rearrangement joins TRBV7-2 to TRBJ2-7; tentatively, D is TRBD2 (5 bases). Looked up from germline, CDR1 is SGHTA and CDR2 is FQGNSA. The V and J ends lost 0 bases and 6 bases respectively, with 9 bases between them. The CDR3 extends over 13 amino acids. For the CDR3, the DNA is TGTGCCAGCAGCTTAGCGAGGGAAGGCGAGCAGTACTTC. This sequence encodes CASSLAREGEQYF.

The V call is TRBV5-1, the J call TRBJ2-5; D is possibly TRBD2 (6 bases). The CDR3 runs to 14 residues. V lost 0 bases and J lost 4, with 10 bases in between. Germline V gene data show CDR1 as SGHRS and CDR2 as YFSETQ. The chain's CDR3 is CASSLALAGETQYF. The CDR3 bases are TGCGCCAGCAGCTTGGCACTAGCCGGAGAGACCCAGTACTTC.

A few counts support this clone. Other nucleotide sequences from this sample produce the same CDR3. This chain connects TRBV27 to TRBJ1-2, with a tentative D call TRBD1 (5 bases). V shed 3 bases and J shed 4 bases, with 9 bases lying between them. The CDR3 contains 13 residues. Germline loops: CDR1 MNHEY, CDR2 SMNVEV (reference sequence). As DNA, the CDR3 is TGTGCCAGCAGTTTGGGAAGGGGCTATGGCTACACCTTC. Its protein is CASSLGRGYGYTF.

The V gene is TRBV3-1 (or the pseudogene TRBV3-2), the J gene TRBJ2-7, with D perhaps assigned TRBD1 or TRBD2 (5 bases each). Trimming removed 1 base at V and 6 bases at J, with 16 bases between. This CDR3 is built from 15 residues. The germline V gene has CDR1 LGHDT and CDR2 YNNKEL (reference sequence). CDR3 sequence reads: CASSQAGPDGSEQYF. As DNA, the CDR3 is TGTGCCAGCAGCCAAGCGGGACCCGACGGGTCCGAGCAGTACTTC.

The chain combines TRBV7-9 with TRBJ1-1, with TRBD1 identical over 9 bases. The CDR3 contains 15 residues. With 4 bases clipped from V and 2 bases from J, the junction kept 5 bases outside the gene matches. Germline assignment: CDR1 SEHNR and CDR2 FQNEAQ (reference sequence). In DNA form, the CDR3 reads TGTGCCAGCAGCTGGGGGGACAGGGATAACACTGAAGCTTTCTTT. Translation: CASSWGDRDNTEAFF.

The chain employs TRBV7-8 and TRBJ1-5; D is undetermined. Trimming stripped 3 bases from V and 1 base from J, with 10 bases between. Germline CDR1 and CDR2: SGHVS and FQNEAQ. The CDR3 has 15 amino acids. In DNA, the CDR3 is TGTGCCAGCAGCTTCAATACAGAAAGCAATCAGCCCCAGCATTTT. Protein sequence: CASSFNTESNQPQHF.

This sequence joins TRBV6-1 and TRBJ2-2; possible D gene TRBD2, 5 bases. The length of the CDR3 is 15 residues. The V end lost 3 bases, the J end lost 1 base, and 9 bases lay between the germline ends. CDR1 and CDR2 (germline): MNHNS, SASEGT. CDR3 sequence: CASSDARGNTGELFF. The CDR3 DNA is TGTGCCAGCAGTGACGCCCGGGGGAACACCGGGGAGCTGTTTTTT.

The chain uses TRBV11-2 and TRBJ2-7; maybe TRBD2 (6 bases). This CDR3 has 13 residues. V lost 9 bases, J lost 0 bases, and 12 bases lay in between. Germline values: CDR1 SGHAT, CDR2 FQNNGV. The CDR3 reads CASLAPSSYEQYF. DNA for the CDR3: TGTGCCAGTCTAGCGCCCAGCTCCTACGAGCAGTACTTC.

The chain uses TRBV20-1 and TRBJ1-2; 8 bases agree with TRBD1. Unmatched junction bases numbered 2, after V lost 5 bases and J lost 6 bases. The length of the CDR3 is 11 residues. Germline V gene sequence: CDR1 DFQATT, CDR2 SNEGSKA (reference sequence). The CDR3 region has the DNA TGCAGTGCTCGGGGACAGGATGGCTACACCTTC. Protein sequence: CSARGQDGYTF.

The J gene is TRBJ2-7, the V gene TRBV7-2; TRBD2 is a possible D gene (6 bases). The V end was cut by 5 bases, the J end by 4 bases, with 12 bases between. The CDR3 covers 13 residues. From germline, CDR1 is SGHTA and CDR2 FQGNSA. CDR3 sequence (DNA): TGTGCCAGCAGCGGGGGGTCCCCTTACGAGCAGTACTTC. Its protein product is CASSGGSPYEQYF. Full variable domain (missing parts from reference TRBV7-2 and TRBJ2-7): GAGVSQSPSNKVTEKGKDVELRCDPISGHTALYWYRQSLGQGLEFLIYFQGNSAPDKSGLPSDRFSAERTGGSVSTLTIQRTQQEDSAVYLCASSGGSPYEQYFGPGTRLTVT.

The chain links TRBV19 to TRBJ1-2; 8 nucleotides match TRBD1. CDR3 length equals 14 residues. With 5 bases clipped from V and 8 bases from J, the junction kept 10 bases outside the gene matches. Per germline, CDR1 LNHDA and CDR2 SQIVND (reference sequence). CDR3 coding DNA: TGTGCCAGTAGTCACACCGGACAGGGCAAGGGCTACACCTTC. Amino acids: CASSHTGQGKGYTF.

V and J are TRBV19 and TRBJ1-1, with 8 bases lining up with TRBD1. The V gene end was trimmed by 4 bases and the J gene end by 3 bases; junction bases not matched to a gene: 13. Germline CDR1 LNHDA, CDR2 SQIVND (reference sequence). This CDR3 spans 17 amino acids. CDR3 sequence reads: CASSSRTGISQDTEAFF. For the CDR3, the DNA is TGTGCCAGTAGTAGCCGGACAGGGATAAGTCAGGACACTGAAGCTTTCTTT. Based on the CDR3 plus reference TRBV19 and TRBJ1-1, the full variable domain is DGGITQSPKYLFRKEGQNVTLSCEQNLNHDAMYWYRQDPGQGLRLIYYSQIVNDFQKGDIAEGYSVSREKKESFPLTVTSAQKNPTAFYLCASSSRTGISQDTEAFFGQGTRLTVV.

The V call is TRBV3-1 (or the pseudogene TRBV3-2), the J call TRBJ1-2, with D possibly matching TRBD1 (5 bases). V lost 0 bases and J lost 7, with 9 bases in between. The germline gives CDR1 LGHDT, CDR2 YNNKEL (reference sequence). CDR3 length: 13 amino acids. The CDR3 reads CASSQDSRAGYTF. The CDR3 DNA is TGTGCCAGCAGCCAAGATTCCAGGGCTGGCTACACCTTC.

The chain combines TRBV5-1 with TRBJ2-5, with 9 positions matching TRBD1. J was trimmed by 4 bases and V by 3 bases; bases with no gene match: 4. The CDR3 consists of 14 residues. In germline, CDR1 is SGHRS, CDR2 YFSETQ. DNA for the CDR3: TGCGCCAGCAGCTACACAGGGGGCAGAGAGACCCAGTACTTC. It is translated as CASSYTGGRETQYF. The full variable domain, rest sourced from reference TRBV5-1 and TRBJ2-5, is KAGVTQTPRYLIKTRGQQVTLSCSPISGHRSVSWYQQTPGQGLQFLFEYFSETQRNKGNFPGRFSGRQFSNSRSEMNVSTLELGDSALYLCASSYTGGRETQYFGPGTRLLVL.

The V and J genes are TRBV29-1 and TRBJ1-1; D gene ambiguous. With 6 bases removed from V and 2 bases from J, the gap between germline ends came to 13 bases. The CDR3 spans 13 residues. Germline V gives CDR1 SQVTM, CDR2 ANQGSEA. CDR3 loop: CSVATTFNTEAFF. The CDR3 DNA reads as TGCAGCGTCGCTACCACATTTAACACTGAAGCTTTCTTT. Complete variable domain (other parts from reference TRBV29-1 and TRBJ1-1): SAVISQKPSRDICQRGTSLTIQCQVDSQVTMMFWYRQQPGQSLTLIATANQGSEATYESGFVIDKFPISRPNLTFSTLTVSNMSPEDSSIYLCSVATTFNTEAFFGQGTRLTVV.